This section outlines one TCR beta chain sequence together with its context. Its antigen remains unidentified. Each sample had two DNA replicates, 0.5 ug blood or around 1.5 ug tissue. The assay was immunoSEQ multiplex PCR, and TCRdb's table has in-frame clones only and misses some. Here the sample spans under 4,500 clones, around 72% being singletons. This entry is derived from a study of early stage breast cancer tumors. About the research overall: About 80% of the 16 invasive tumors were ER+, PR+ and HER2-. Findings of the study overall: Blood repertoires resembled normal breast more than tumor. Bulk DNA sequencing of unsorted cells missed chain pairing and markers.

This TCR came from a person aged 35-50 years with breast cancer. Sequenced sample: breast tumor tissue.

The CDR3 sequence: CASSFKGQGGSEAFF. The CDR3 coding sequence is TGTGCCAGCAGTTTCAAGGGACAGGGCGGTTCTGAAGCTTTCTTT. This chain uses TRBV6-5 with TRBJ1-1; 9 nucleotides agree with TRBD1. Trimming at V came to 4 bases and at J to 6 bases, leaving 9 bases not matched to a gene. CDR3 size: 15 residues. CDR1 MNHEY and CDR2 SVGAGI come from the germline V gene.